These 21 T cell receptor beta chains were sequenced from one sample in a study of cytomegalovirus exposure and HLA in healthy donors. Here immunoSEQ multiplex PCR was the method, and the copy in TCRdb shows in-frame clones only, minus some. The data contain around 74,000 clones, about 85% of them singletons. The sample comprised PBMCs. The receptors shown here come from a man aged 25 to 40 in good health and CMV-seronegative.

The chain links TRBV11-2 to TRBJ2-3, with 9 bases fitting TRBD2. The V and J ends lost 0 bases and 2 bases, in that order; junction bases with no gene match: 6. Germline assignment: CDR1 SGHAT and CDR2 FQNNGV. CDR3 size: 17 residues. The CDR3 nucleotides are TGTGCCAGCAGCTTAGAGGCAGCGGGAGGTATCACAGATACGCAGTATTTT. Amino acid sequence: CASSLEAAGGITDTQYF.

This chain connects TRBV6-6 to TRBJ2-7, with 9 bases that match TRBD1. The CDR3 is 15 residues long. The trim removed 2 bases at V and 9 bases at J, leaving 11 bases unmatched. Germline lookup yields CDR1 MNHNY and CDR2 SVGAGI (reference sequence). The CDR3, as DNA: TGTGCCAGCAGTTACGCCCCGAGACAGGGGGTTAGGCAGTACGTC. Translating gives CASSYAPRQGVRQYV.

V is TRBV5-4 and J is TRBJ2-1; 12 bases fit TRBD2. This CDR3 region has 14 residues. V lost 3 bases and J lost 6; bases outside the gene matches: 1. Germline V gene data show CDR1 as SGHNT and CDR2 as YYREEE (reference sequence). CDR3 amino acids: CASSWTSGANEQFF. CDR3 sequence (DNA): TGTGCCAGCAGCTGGACTAGCGGGGCCAATGAGCAGTTCTTC.

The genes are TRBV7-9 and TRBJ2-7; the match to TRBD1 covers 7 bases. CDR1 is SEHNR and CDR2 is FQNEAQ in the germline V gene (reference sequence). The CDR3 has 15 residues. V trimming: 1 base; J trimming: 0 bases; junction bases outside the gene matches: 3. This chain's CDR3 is CASSLGGTASYEQYF. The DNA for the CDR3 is TGTGCCAGCAGCTTAGGAGGGACAGCCTCCTACGAGCAGTACTTC.

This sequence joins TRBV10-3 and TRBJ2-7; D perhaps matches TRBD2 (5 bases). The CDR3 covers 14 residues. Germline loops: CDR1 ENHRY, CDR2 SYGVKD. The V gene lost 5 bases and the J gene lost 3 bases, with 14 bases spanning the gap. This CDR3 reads CAISTSSGFYEQYV. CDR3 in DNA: TGTGCCATCAGTACCTCGTCGGGGTTCTACGAGCAGTACGTC.

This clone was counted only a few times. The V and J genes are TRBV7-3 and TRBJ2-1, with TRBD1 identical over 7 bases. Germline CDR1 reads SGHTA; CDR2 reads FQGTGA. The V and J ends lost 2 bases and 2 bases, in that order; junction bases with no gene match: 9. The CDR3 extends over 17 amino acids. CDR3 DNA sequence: TGTGCCAGCAGCTTACGCCCCGACAGGGCAACCTACAATGAGCAGTTCTTC. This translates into CASSLRPDRATYNEQFF.

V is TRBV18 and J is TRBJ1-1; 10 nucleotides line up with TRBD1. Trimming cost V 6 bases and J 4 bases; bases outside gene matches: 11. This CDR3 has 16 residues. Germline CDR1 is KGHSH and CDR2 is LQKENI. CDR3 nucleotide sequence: TGTGCCAGCTCGCAATGGACAGGGGGGAGTGGCACTGAAGCTTTCTTT. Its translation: CASSQWTGGSGTEAFF.

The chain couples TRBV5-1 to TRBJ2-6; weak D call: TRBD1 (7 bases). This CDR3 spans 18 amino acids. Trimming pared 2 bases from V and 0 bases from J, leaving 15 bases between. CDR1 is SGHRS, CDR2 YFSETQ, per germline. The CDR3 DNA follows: TGCGCCAGCAGCTTCGCGGGACAGATTCGCTCTGGGGCCAACGTCCTGACTTTC. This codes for CASSFAGQIRSGANVLTF.

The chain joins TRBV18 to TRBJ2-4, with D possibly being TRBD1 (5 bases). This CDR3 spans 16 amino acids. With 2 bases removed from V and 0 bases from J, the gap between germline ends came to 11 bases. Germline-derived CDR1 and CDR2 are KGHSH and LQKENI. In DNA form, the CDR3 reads TGTGCCAGCTCACCATCAGGGAATGGAGCCAAAAACATTCAGTACTTC. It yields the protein CASSPSGNGAKNIQYF.

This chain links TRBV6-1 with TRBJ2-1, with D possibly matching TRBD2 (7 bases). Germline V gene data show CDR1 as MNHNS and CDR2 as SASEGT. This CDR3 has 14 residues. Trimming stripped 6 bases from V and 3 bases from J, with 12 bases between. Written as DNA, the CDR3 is TGTGCCAGCAGCTGGGGGGGCAACTACAATGAGCAGTTCTTC. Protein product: CASSWGGNYNEQFF.

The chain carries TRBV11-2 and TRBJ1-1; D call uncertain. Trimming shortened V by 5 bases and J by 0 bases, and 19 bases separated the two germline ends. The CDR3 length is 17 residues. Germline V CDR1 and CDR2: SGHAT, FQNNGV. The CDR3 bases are TGTGCCAGCAGCCCCCGACACGGGGTTCCAATGAACACTGAAGCTTTCTTT. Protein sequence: CASSPRHGVPMNTEAFF.

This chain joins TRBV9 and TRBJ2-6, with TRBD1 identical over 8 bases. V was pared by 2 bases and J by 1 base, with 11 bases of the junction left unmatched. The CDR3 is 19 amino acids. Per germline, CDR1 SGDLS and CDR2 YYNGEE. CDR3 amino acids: CASSVQGARLSSGANVLTF. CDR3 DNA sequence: TGTGCCAGCAGCGTTCAGGGGGCGAGACTCTCTTCTGGGGCCAACGTCCTGACTTTC.

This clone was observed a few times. For the CDR3, the DNA is TGTGCCAGCAGCTGGAACAGGGGTCTGAACACTGAAGCTTTCTTT. Translating gives CASSWNRGLNTEAFF. The chain has TRBV14 and TRBJ1-1; TRBD1 matches at 7 bases. V shed 5 bases, J shed 0 bases, and the junction held 6 bases outside the gene matches. In germline, CDR1 is SGHDN, CDR2 FVKESK. The CDR3 covers 15 residues.

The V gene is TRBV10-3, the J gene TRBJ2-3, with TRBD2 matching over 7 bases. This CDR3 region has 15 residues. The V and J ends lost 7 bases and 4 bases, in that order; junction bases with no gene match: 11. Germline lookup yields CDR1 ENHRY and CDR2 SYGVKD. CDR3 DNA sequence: TGTGCCATCACGGACCGGCGGGAGAGGCCAGATACGCAGTATTTT. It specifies CAITDRRERPDTQYF.

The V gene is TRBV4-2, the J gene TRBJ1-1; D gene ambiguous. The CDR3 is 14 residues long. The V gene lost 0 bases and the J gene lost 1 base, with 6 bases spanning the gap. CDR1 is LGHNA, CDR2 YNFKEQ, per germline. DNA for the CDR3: TGTGCCAGCAGCCAAGATCCCGGGAACACTGAAGCTTTCTTT. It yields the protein CASSQDPGNTEAFF.

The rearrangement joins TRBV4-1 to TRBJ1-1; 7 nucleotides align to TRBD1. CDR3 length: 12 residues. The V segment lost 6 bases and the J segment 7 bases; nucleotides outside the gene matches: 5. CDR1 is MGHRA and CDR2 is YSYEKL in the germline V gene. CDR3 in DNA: TGCGCCAGCAGAGGGGCAGGGGGTGAAGCTTTCTTT. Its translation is CASRGAGGEAFF.

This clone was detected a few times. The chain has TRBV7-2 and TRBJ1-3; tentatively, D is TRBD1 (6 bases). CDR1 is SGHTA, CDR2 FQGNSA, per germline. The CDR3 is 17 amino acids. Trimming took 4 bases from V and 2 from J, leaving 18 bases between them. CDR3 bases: TGTGCCAGCAGCTCTACATATGCAGGGGTAGCTGGAAACACCATATATTTT. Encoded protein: CASSSTYAGVAGNTIYF.

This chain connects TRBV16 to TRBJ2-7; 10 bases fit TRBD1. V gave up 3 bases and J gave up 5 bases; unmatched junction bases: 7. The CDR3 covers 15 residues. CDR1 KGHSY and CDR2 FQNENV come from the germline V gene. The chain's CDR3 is CASSQHDRGLDEQYF. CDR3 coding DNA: TGTGCCAGCAGCCAGCATGACAGGGGGCTCGACGAGCAGTACTTC.

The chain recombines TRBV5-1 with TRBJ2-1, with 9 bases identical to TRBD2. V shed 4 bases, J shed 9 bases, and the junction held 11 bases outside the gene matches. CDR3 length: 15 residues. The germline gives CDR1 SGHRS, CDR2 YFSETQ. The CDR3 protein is CASSTTGTSISEQFF. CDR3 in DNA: TGCGCCAGCAGCACAACCGGGACTAGCATCAGTGAGCAGTTCTTC.

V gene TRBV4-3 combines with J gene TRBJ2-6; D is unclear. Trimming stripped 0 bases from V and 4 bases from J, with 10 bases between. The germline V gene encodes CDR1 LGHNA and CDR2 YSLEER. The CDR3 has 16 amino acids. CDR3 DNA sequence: TGCGCCAGCAGCCAAGAATCCGCTGCGGGGGCCAACGTCCTGACTTTC. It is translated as CASSQESAAGANVLTF.

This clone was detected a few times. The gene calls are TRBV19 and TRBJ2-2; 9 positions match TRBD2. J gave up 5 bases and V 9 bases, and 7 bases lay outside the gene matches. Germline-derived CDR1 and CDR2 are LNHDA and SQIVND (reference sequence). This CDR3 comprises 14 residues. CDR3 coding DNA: TGTGCCAGCCACGGGACTAGCTGGACCGGGGAGCTGTTTTTT. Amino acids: CASHGTSWTGELFF.